This T cell receptor (beta chain) was identified in a study of OX40 agonist ivuxolimab in advanced cancers. Study details: Ivuxolimab, an agonistic anti-OX40 (CD134) antibody, was given to patients.

Clones were read by immunoSEQ multiplex PCR, and TCRdb kept only the in-frame ones, dropping some. The table records about 50,000 clones, roughly 87% of them present only once. Germline V gene data show CDR1 as PRHDT and CDR2 as FYEKMQ (reference sequence). V lost 5 bases and J lost 14; bases outside the gene matches: 9. This CDR3 contains 12 residues. The chain recombines TRBV13 with TRBJ2-1, with TRBD1 matching over 7 bases. This receptor was obtained from an adult with an advanced solid tumor such as melanoma, head and neck, liver or kidney cancer. Sample: CD4+ or CD8+ T cells sorted from blood, taken in a trial of the OX40 agonist ivuxolimab. In DNA, the CDR3 is TGTGCCAGCAGCCCCGAAGGGGGCGCAGAGTTCTTC. It is translated as CASSPEGGAEFF. Together with reference TRBV13 and TRBJ2-1, the CDR3 gives the full variable domain: AAGVIQSPRHLIKEKRETATLKCYPIPRHDTVYWYQQGPGQDPQFLISFYEKMQSDKGSIPDRFSAQQFSDYHSELNMSSLELGDSALYFCASSPEGGAEFFGPGTRLTVL.